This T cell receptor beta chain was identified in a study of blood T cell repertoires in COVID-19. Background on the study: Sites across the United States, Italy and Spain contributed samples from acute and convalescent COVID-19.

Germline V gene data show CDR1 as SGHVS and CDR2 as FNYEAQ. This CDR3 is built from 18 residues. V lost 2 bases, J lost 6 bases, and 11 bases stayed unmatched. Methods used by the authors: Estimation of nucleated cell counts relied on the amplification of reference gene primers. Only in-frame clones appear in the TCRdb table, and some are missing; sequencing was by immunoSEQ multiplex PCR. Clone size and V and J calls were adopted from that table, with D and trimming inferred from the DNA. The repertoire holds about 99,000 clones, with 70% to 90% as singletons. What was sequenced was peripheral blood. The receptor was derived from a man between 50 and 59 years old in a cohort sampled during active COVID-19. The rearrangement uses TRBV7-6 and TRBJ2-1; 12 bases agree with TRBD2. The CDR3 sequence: CASSLRASGGALSNEQFF. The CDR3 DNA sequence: TGTGCCAGCAGCTTAAGGGCTAGCGGGGGGGCCTTATCCAATGAGCAGTTCTTC.